Each of the 20 T cell receptor beta chains below was sequenced from the same sample in a study of blood T cell repertoires in COVID-19. Sequencing was performed with immunoSEQ multiplex PCR; in TCRdb, only in-frame clones are kept and a portion is missing. Found here are around 300,000 clones, just under 85% of them singletons; the top ten hold around 4%. Sequencing used peripheral blood. The receptors stem from a woman in her forties or fifties with active or convalescent COVID-19.

The chain employs TRBV29-1 and TRBJ2-2, with D possibly TRBD1 on 5 matching bases. Germline CDR1 and CDR2: SQVTM and ANQGSEA. Trimming removed 7 bases at V and 7 bases at J, with 16 bases between. This CDR3 region has 13 residues. The CDR3 reads CSGNYIRGGELFF. The CDR3 nucleotides read TGCAGCGGCAACTATATTAGGGGCGGGGAGCTGTTTTTT.

V is TRBV3-1 (or the pseudogene TRBV3-2) and J is TRBJ1-6; D gene ambiguous. The CDR3 is made up of 11 amino acids. The V end was cut by 0 bases, the J end by 13 bases, with 4 bases between. Germline CDR1 and CDR2: LGHDT and YNNKEL (reference sequence). The CDR3 protein is CASSQEGPLHF. In nucleotides, the CDR3 is TGTGCCAGCAGCCAAGAGGGCCCCCTCCACTTT.

The chain couples TRBV19 to TRBJ2-3; 7 nucleotides line up with TRBD2. V was pared by 3 bases and J by 2 bases, with 8 bases of the junction left unmatched. The CDR3 extends over 16 amino acids. CDR1 is LNHDA, CDR2 SQIVND, per germline (reference sequence). CDR3 nucleotide sequence: TGTGCCAGTAGTATGGGGGAGGGACCCCACACAGATACGCAGTATTTT. Its translation is CASSMGEGPHTDTQYF.

The count of this clone is one. The chain links TRBV18 to TRBJ1-1, with D unresolved. The V gene's germline CDR1 is KGHSH and CDR2 LQKENI. Trimming took off 0 bases at V and 4 bases at J, with 6 bases between the two ends. The CDR3 is made up of 13 amino acids. CDR3 sequence (DNA): TGTGCCAGCTCACCACCTGACACCACTGAAGCTTTCTTT. The encoded protein is CASSPPDTTEAFF.

The V call is TRBV28, the J call TRBJ2-7, with TRBD1 matching 8 bases. V shed 6 bases, J shed 5 bases, and the junction held 9 bases outside the gene matches. From germline, CDR1 is MDHEN and CDR2 SYDVKM. CDR3 size: 14 residues. The CDR3 here is CASRTGTGYHEQYF. As DNA, the CDR3 is TGTGCCAGCAGAACCGGGACAGGATACCACGAGCAGTACTTC.

A single count supports this clone. The rearrangement links TRBV7-9 to TRBJ1-1, with D possibly matching TRBD1 (5 bases). V lost 5 bases to trimming and J lost 5 bases, with 15 bases between them. Germline V lookup: CDR1 SEHNR, CDR2 FQNEAQ (reference sequence). This CDR3 region has 14 residues. The CDR3 sequence: CASSRGEGATEAFF. CDR3 coding DNA: TGTGCCAGCAGCCGGGGGGAGGGTGCAACTGAAGCTTTCTTT.

This clone is a singleton in its sample. The chain joins TRBV27 to TRBJ2-7; weak D call: TRBD1 (6 bases). Deletions cut 5 bases from V and 3 bases from J, with 14 bases between. Germline V gene data show CDR1 as MNHEY and CDR2 as SMNVEV (reference sequence). The CDR3 runs to 14 residues. The CDR3, as DNA: TGTGCCAGCAGTCCTACAGGGTTTGGCTACGAGCAGTACTTC. This sequence encodes CASSPTGFGYEQYF.

The chain uses TRBV5-1 and TRBJ2-7; 14 nucleotides match TRBD2. CDR3 length: 16 amino acids. V was clipped by 5 bases and J by 4 bases; unmatched bases: 8. Germline CDR1 SGHRS, CDR2 YFSETQ. In nucleotides, the CDR3 is TGCGCCAGCAGTGGGGGGACTAGCGGGAGTTGGTACGAGCAGTACTTC. Translating gives CASSGGTSGSWYEQYF. Supplemented by reference TRBV5-1 and TRBJ2-7, the full variable domain reads KAGVTQTPRYLIKTRGQQVTLSCSPISGHRSVSWYQQTPGQGLQFLFEYFSETQRNKGNFPGRFSGRQFSNSRSEMNVSTLELGDSALYLCASSGGTSGSWYEQYFGPGTRLTVT.

The chain joins TRBV3-1 (or the pseudogene TRBV3-2) to TRBJ1-1; 7 bases agree with TRBD1. The V gene end was trimmed by 0 bases and the J gene end by 4 bases; junction bases not matched to a gene: 20. The CDR3 consists of 20 residues. Germline CDR1 LGHDT, CDR2 YNNKEL (reference sequence). CDR3 DNA: TGTGCCAGCAGCCAAGATTCTTCCGTCACAGGGGTGGGTACGAGCACTGAAGCTTTCTTT. It codes for CASSQDSSVTGVGTSTEAFF.

This chain joins TRBV3-1 (or the pseudogene TRBV3-2) and TRBJ2-1, with a weak D call TRBD2 (6 bases). The CDR3 runs 16 residues. V was cut by 6 bases and J by 3 bases, with 18 bases left in between. Germline loops: CDR1 LGHDT, CDR2 YNNKEL (reference sequence). The CDR3 bases are TGTGCCAGCAGTCCTGGGCCCATCGGGGGCTACAATGAGCAGTTCTTC. Its protein product is CASSPGPIGGYNEQFF.

The rearrangement joins TRBV6-5 to TRBJ1-1, with D possibly TRBD1 on 6 matching bases. Trimming stripped 8 bases from V and 6 bases from J, with 22 bases between. This CDR3 contains 15 residues. From germline, CDR1 is MNHEY and CDR2 SVGAGI. CDR3 amino acids: CASHPWGGRGSEAFF. The CDR3 DNA reads TGTGCCAGCCATCCCTGGGGGGGGCGCGGCTCTGAAGCTTTCTTT.

This clone was picked up one time. V and J are TRBV3-1 (or the pseudogene TRBV3-2) and TRBJ2-5, with D perhaps TRBD2 (5 bases). The CDR3 runs 15 residues. V was trimmed by 4 bases and J by 2 bases, leaving 14 bases between them. Germline lookup yields CDR1 LGHDT and CDR2 YNNKEL (reference sequence). The CDR3 is CASSPPTSRQETQYF. The CDR3 DNA reads TGTGCCAGCAGCCCTCCCACTAGTCGGCAAGAGACCCAGTACTTC.

The genes are TRBV28 and TRBJ1-5; 8 bases fit TRBD1. This CDR3 is built from 17 residues. The germline V gene encodes CDR1 MDHEN and CDR2 SYDVKM. The V gene end was trimmed by 6 bases and the J gene end by 1 base; junction bases not matched to a gene: 11. The CDR3 protein is CASRLSRTGMSNQPQHF. CDR3 in DNA: TGTGCCAGCAGACTATCCCGGACAGGGATGAGCAATCAGCCCCAGCATTTT.

This clone came up a few times. This chain links TRBV2 with TRBJ1-2; TRBD1 agrees at 8 bases. V lost 4 bases and J lost 4; bases outside the gene matches: 5. The germline gives CDR1 SNHLY, CDR2 FYNNEI. The CDR3 extends over 14 amino acids. CDR3 nucleotide sequence: TGTGCCAGCAGTGGGGACAGGAGTATCTATGGCTACACCTTC. Its protein is CASSGDRSIYGYTF.

V gene TRBV19 combines with J gene TRBJ1-5; maybe TRBD1 (6 bases). The V end lost 5 bases, the J end lost 2 bases, and 16 bases lay between the germline ends. The CDR3 covers 16 residues. Germline lookup yields CDR1 LNHDA and CDR2 SQIVND (reference sequence). In nucleotides, the CDR3 is TGTGCCAGTAGTCTCACGGACAGAGGAGGCAATCAGCCCCAGCATTTT. This encodes CASSLTDRGGNQPQHF.

The chain carries TRBV7-3 and TRBJ2-2; 8 nucleotides agree with TRBD2. The ends lost 0 bases at V and 5 bases at J; junction bases unmatched: 8. Germline loops: CDR1 SGHTA, CDR2 FQGTGA. There are 17 residues in the CDR3. CDR3 in amino acids: CASSLTLREGLTGELFF. The CDR3 DNA sequence: TGTGCCAGCAGCTTAACTCTTCGGGAGGGTCTAACCGGGGAGCTGTTTTTT.

V and J are TRBV5-1 and TRBJ2-1; D might be TRBD1 (6 bases). V lost 4 bases and J lost 5, with 13 bases in between. Germline CDR1 SGHRS, CDR2 YFSETQ. This CDR3 contains 14 residues. CDR3: CASSPGTRNNEQFF. Written as DNA, the CDR3 is TGCGCCAGCAGCCCGGGGACAAGGAACAATGAGCAGTTCTTC.

The CDR3 spells CASRQGARDTQYF. CDR3 coding DNA: TGTGCCAGCAGGCAGGGGGCACGGGATACGCAGTATTTT. The gene calls are TRBV25-1 and TRBJ2-3, with TRBD1 identical over 8 bases. V was clipped by 6 bases and J by 6 bases; unmatched bases: 5. The CDR3 is made up of 13 amino acids. The germline CDR1 and CDR2 sequences are MGHDK and SYGVNS.

This chain joins TRBV25-1 and TRBJ1-2, with 9 bases aligning to TRBD1. The CDR3 is 15 residues long. Per germline, CDR1 MGHDK and CDR2 SYGVNS. V gave up 4 bases and J gave up 8 bases; unmatched junction bases: 11. The DNA of the CDR3 is TGTGCCAGCAGTGCCCGGACAGGGGATAGCGAAGGCTACACCTTC. It is translated as CASSARTGDSEGYTF.

V usage is TRBV21-1 and J usage is TRBJ1-5; TRBD1 was called by the table and not checked on the DNA. TRBV21-1 constitutes a pseudogene. The CDR3 spans 15 residues. CDR3 amino acids: CASSMGQGLLQPQHF. The CDR3 DNA reads TGTGCCAGCAGCATGGGACAGGGGTTGCTTCAGCCCCAGCATTTT.